The sequence of this T cell receptor (beta chain) was determined in a study of T cells in Graves' hyperthyroidism and ophthalmopathy. TCR beta CDR3 region amplification was performed from RNA transcripts. When the TCR CDR3 underwent first-round RT-PCR, the HTBI primer set was used. MiXCR, applied by TCRdb to the multiplex PCR reads, yields one record per CDR3 protein. The sample records some 440,000 distinct CDR3 sequences, less than 20% being singletons. In the case of this clonotype: A much larger clone sits a single nucleotide away, making a read error possible.

This CDR3 region has 12 residues. Looked up from germline, CDR1 is DFQATT and CDR2 is SNEGSKA (reference sequence). Trimming shortened V by 6 bases and J by 3 bases, and 12 bases separated the two germline ends. V gene TRBV20-1 combines with J gene TRBJ2-7, with a possible D match to TRBD2 (5 bases). The specimen was blood. The sequence derives from a woman between 18 and 29 years old with Graves' hyperthyroidism. The chain's CDR3 is CSAEGTYYEQYF. Written as DNA, the CDR3 is TGCAGTGCCGAGGGAACTTACTACGAGCAGTACTTC.